The clone carrying this T cell receptor (beta chain) has more than one count but fewer than ten. The junction does not match germline at one end; this may be a read error. The data derive from a study of tumor and adjacent non-tumor tissue in lung cancer. Study as a whole: Patients comprised about a dozen adenocarcinoma, a couple of squamous cell carcinoma and 1 small cell lung cancer.

The CDR3 has 22 amino acids. Germline CDR1 reads LGHNA; CDR2 reads YNFKEQ. Three rounds of nested PCR, following a modified ARM-PCR protocol, produced the TCRbeta library. TCRdb used MiXCR to reprocess the multiplex PCR reads, holding one entry per CDR3 protein. This table has roughly 76,000 distinct CDR3 sequences, about two thirds appearing once. No cell sorting was done before RNA was extracted from the tissue. Newly diagnosed lung cancer patients had thoracic surgery in China, August–late 2014, without prior chemotherapy. The sample taken for sequencing was lung tumor tissue. The receptor was isolated from a woman between 70 and 85 years old with non-small cell lung cancer. The chain has TRBV4-2 and TRBJ2-7; 10 bases fit TRBD2. CDR3 sequence reads: CASSQVSIRLLAGLPSSYKQYF. CDR3 bases: TGTGCCAGCAGCCAAGTCTCCATCAGATTACTAGCGGGATTACCGAGCTCCTACAAGCAGTACTTC.